The clone carrying this T cell receptor (beta chain) was observed at least ten times. Antigen: not known. This sample was taken from a study of early T cells in non-severe SARS-CoV-2 infection. Study in general: The study sequenced bulk RNA from unsorted whole blood, with chains unpaired.

V lost 1 base to trimming and J lost 4 bases, with 26 bases between them. The CDR3 extends over 19 amino acids. Looked up from germline, CDR1 is MDHEN and CDR2 is SYDVKM. The library protocol tagged individual cDNA molecules with unique molecular identifiers. TCRdb passed the 5' RACE reads through MiXCR, listing each CDR3 protein once. The sample holds fewer than 85,000 distinct CDR3 sequences, around 10% seen once. Overall study findings and caveats: Lookups in VDJdb leaned toward anti-spike CD8 responses and missed private and CD4 specificities.

V gene TRBV28 combines with J gene TRBJ2-7; perhaps TRBD1 as D (6 bases). The sample consisted of whole blood, taken at baseline. This TCR derives from an adult who was a healthcare worker with PCR-confirmed SARS-CoV-2 infection or an uninfected control (not recorded which). CDR3 residues: CASSLLVKISGQRTYEQYF. In DNA, the CDR3 is TGTGCCAGCAGTTTATTGGTAAAGATAAGCGGACAGAGAACTTACGAGCAGTACTTC.